This T cell receptor beta chain was documented in a study of cytomegalovirus exposure and HLA in healthy donors (dated by TCRdb to about 2017). A note on the overall study: An earlier analysis of approximately 600 of the donors reported about 250 Gb of sequence data and roughly 110 million unique TCR beta sequences from about 179 million T cells. Around 330 gigabases of sequencing data and 70 million to 100 million unique TCR sequences made up an early release that covered 500 to 650 HLA-typed donors. Among the roughly 400 genotyped donors, under 90% belonged to the genetic ancestry cluster associated with self-reported Caucasian donors. The study was designed to test whether signatures of past pathogen exposure could be identified by cataloging public T cell receptors. The T cell repertoires of about 700 subjects were profiled by immunosequencing and related to cytomegalovirus serostatus. Besides the first cohort of approximately 670 subjects, a separate validation cohort made up of 95 to 150 different subjects was used. The study combined high-throughput TCR immunosequencing, statistical association of individual TCRs with disease status, and machine learning to predict cytomegalovirus infection status. In a later analysis, previously published TCR beta repertoires from more than 500 donors were re-analyzed and high-resolution HLA genotyping was added so that TCR occurrence patterns could be studied. In the later analysis, no new phenotypic data were used to find candidate immune exposures; instead, reliance was placed on TCR beta sequences and their occurrence across donors. In an earlier analysis of 500 to 650 of the donors, high-throughput TCR beta sequencing was used to judge whether each TCR beta V gene segment behaved as functional or pseudogenic. Donor age, sex, ethnicity and CMV serostatus were compiled together with the repertoire data. A later genetic analysis took genome-wide SNP genotypes for about 55% of the 666 donors and used that subset as a discovery cohort. All discovery cohort repertoires had been generated using a single sequencing platform. HLA typing included class I and class II loci at four-digit resolution. The number of typed donors differed by locus: 629-630 for A, B, C, DRB1 and DQB1; approximately 540 for DQA1; 600 to 610 for DPA1; and some 430 for DPB1. Because of strong linkage in the cohort, roughly five DR-DQ haplotypes were treated as single units for association and clustering. Among a few hundred genotyped donors of the cohort, an average of about 240,000 unique TCR beta nucleotide sequences were sequenced per donor, 15% to 20% of them non-productive.

Taken from the germline V gene, the CDR1 and CDR2 loops are SGHRS and YFSETQ. Between the V and J ends, shortened by 1 base and 0 bases respectively, the junction contains 14 bases. The CDR3 holds 16 amino acids from the cysteine to the phenylalanine. Left in the record is the CDR3 DNA by itself, 48 bases read in frame from the first base. The library was generated by the immunoSEQ multiplex PCR assay. For the multiplex PCR, a mixture combining 60 forward primers for TCR Vbeta segments and 13 reverse primers for TCR Jbeta segments was used. A multiplex PCR assay on genomic DNA amplified the CDR3 region of rearranged TCR beta genes. The amplified TCR beta libraries were sequenced on the Illumina HiSeq System as 87-base-pair reads. The original methods were these. In a later analysis, roughly 80 million unique TCR beta chains were counted across the approximately 640 repertoires, and some 10 million of these chains were shared by at least two donors. Raw reads were error-corrected and collapsed into unique sequences with a nearest-neighbor algorithm that merged closely related sequences to remove PCR and sequencing errors. CDR3 sequences were aligned to IMGT reference sequences to assign V, D and J gene segments. Each retained sequence needed at least a six-nucleotide match to both a V gene segment and a J gene segment. Rearrangements were called productive when the CDR3 lacked stop codons and stayed in frame with V and J; all others were non-productive. Following IMGT convention, CDR3 was defined as the stretch from the second conserved V-encoded cysteine to the conserved J-encoded phenylalanine. Sequences without an unambiguous match to a single V gene segment were excluded from the earlier analysis of about 640 of the donors. In an earlier analysis of 450 to 750 of the donors, a V segment was called functional when productive rearrangements were above 56.7%, and segregating when the standard deviation between donors exceeded 5%. To diagnose cytomegalovirus status from the catalog of TCR beta chain sequences, a statistical classification framework was built. In a later analysis, TCR nucleotide sequences were compared against IMGT/GENE-DB human TR gene sequences so that V and J genes could be assigned. A later analysis assigned CDR3 sequences and most-parsimonious VDJ recombination scenarios with the TCRdist pipeline. In a later analysis, every TCR beta chain was defined by the combination of its CDR3 amino acid sequence and its V-gene family, and reads without a unique V-gene family were dropped. As a way to deal with suspected cross-contamination and a sequencing artifact, a later analysis dropped over 550 nucleotide sequences that were highly shared and had low generation probability. For each public chain, a later analysis derived a clonal expansion index from normalized ranks of inferred template counts within each repertoire. A later analysis computed generation probabilities with a VDJ recombination model fitted to out-of-frame rearrangements, and checked the results against IGoR. A later analysis scored TCR-TCR, TCR-HLA and TCR-CMV co-occurrence with hypergeometric tests, applying a repertoire-size bias correction to TCR pairs. In a later analysis, false discovery rates were estimated by permuting HLA or CMV assignments 20 times. A later analysis grouped co-occurring TCRs with DBSCAN, adding TCRdist sequence similarity when clustering within HLA-allele-positive subsets. Repertoires with fewer than 30,000 or more than 120,000 public chains, plus five repertoires with anomalous nucleotide sharing, were excluded from co-occurrence clustering. TCRdb re-hosts the immuneACCESS table, in-frame sequences only. Its copies lack some clones; in the studies checked, an unresolved V gene accounts for under half of them, and the cause for the rest is not known. The V and J calls and the clone size are those of that table, but D and trimming were determined from the DNA. Recorded for this sample are roughly 100,000 clones; around 60% of them occurred a single time. Less than 5% of the sample goes to the ten largest clones.

The cohort comprised hundreds of healthy bone marrow donors. At the time of sampling, every cohort member was nominally healthy, though immune exposures that went unrecorded were likely present. CMV serostatus was positive for approximately 300 and negative for about 55% of the roughly 670 cohort members, and was not recorded for this donor. A peripheral blood sample was provided by each donor, and peripheral blood mononuclear cells were used for TCR beta sequencing. The Qiagen DNeasy Blood Extraction Kit was used to extract genomic DNA from the blood cell samples. Regarding this clone: Its antigen is not yet known. No quality values exist for individual bases; no much larger clone is one base distant.

What the research found in general, with its limitations: The presence/absence analyses assumed that sequencing depth was roughly uniform across donors, and that assumption may not be true. Broadly in line with IMGT annotations, most TCR beta V segments showed up in productive rearrangements about 87% or about 30% of the time in an earlier analysis of roughly 590 of the donors. The authors suggested that the approach could potentially be generalized to other disease states and immunological phenotypes. Specific HLA alleles were associated with roughly 16,000 TCR beta sequences at a false discovery rate of 0.05 in a later analysis. Some IMGT-functional V segments, including TRBV6-2 and TRBV6-3, could not be distinguished by the 87-base-pair reads and were therefore excluded. Because some donors lacked HLA typing at each locus, the association tests relied only on the typed subset. A later genetic analysis associated a missense DCLRE1C variant with V-gene and J-gene trimming of TCR beta chains, and an independent cohort replicated the association. Immune exposure information for the cohort was limited to CMV serostatus. This cohort had only TCR beta chains sequenced, and the lack of alpha or paired-chain data limited which features could be detected. A later analysis found that TCR association rates varied across HLA loci, with DRB1 alleles showing the most associated TCRs and HLA-C alleles the fewest. In a later genetic analysis, fewer N-insertions in productive TCRs were reported among donors in an Asian-associated ancestry cluster than the approximately 710-donor mean. Most TCR sequences were seen in very few donors, while some public TCRs were found in many individuals. When HLA alleles, especially DR and DQ, strongly co-occurred, TCR associations were difficult to assign to individual alleles. Linkage disequilibrium might explain the correlated functional status among segregating V segments, but an unknown experimental factor could not be excluded. Because counts were too low, roughly 18 rarely observed V segments, including chromosome 9 orphons, were left out of the earlier analysis of a few hundred of the donors. In both the original and validation cohorts, the classifier was reported to diagnose cytomegalovirus status with high specificity and sensitivity. In a later analysis, several top co-occurrence clusters were reported to appear linked to parvovirus B19, influenza, CMV and Epstein-Barr virus. In a later analysis, most CMV-associated TCR beta chains were found to appear HLA-restricted, with HLA associations seemingly driven largely by CMV exposure. A cluster of highly shared sequence variants was judged likely to represent a technical artifact of the sequencing pipeline. In a later analysis, HLA-associated TCR beta chains showed more clonal expansion and lower generation probabilities than non-associated chains that were equally common. A total of around 150 TCR beta chains were listed by the study as associated with cytomegalovirus. A further reported finding was that TCR beta sequences accurately predicted the HLA-A and HLA-B alleles for most subjects in the first cohort. Three of the identified cytomegalovirus-associated TCR beta chains were confirmed in vitro to be specific for cytomegalovirus antigens.

The receptor chain draws on TRBV5-1 and TRBJ2-7; a tentative D match to TRBD1 spans 6 bases. This receptor was obtained from a human donor in good health. The sample was PBMCs. The CDR3 is CASSLTGQGPSYEQYF. The bases are TGCGCCAGCAGCTTGACCGGGCAGGGGCCCTCCTACGAGCAGTACTTC.